Shown below are 9 T cell receptor beta chains from a single sample sequenced in a study of blood T cell repertoires in COVID-19. The repertoire was sequenced with immunoSEQ multiplex PCR; TCRdb's copy has only in-frame clones and lacks some. The top ten hold approximately 4% of the sample, which has approximately 250,000 clones, approximately 90% seen once. The sequenced sample was PBMCs or T cells enriched from blood (not recorded which). These receptor sequences come from a woman in her twenties or thirties with acute COVID-19.

V is TRBV27 and J is TRBJ1-1; 8 bases map to TRBD1. In germline, CDR1 is MNHEY, CDR2 SMNVEV (reference sequence). V lost 3 bases, J lost 11 bases, and 11 bases stayed unmatched. This CDR3 spans 14 amino acids. CDR3 loop: CASSFIRGPGEAFF. The DNA of the CDR3 is TGTGCCAGCAGTTTCATCAGGGGGCCCGGGGAGGCTTTCTTT.

The CDR3 here is CASSLWTGRGADTQYF. For the CDR3, the DNA is TGTGCCAGCTCCCTCTGGACAGGGCGAGGGGCCGATACGCAGTATTTT. This chain uses TRBV18 with TRBJ2-3; 8 nucleotides align to TRBD1. Germline lookup yields CDR1 KGHSH and CDR2 LQKENI. Trimming at V came to 6 bases and at J to 6 bases, leaving 14 bases not matched to a gene. There are 16 residues in the CDR3.

The table lists this clone with a few counts. The V gene is TRBV19, the J gene TRBJ2-2; 7 bases agree with TRBD1. CDR1 and CDR2 from the germline V gene are LNHDA and SQIVND (reference sequence). V dropped 7 bases and J dropped 0; count of bases not matched to a gene: 14. This CDR3 has 18 residues. The CDR3 region has the DNA TGTGCCAGTACCATCCGTATAGGGCAGGGGGCGAACACCGGGGAGCTGTTTTTT. This translates into CASTIRIGQGANTGELFF. The variable domain in full, with the rest retrieved from reference TRBV19 and TRBJ2-2, is DGGITQSPKYLFRKEGQNVTLSCEQNLNHDAMYWYRQDPGQGLRLIYYSQIVNDFQKGDIAEGYSVSREKKESFPLTVTSAQKNPTAFYLCASTIRIGQGANTGELFFGEGSRLTVL.

This chain uses TRBV7-2 with TRBJ2-2; 8 nucleotides agree with TRBD2. Trimming removed 2 bases from V and 6 bases from J; junction bases left unmatched: 8. CDR1 is SGHTA, CDR2 FQGNSA, per germline. The CDR3 covers 16 residues. The CDR3 DNA follows: TGTGCCAGCAGCTTAAATCCGGGACTAGTTTCCGGGGAGCTGTTTTTT. Its protein product is CASSLNPGLVSGELFF.

The V call is TRBV5-1, the J call TRBJ2-3, with 12 nucleotides matching TRBD2. After removal of 4 bases from V and 5 bases from J, the junction contained 2 bases not matched to a gene. Germline CDR1 SGHRS, CDR2 YFSETQ. The CDR3 spans 14 residues. Here the CDR3 reads CASSKLAGGDTQYF. The DNA of the CDR3 is TGCGCCAGCAGCAAACTAGCGGGAGGAGATACGCAGTATTTT.

The V and J genes are TRBV20-1 and TRBJ2-7; TRBD1 matches 7 bases. In germline, CDR1 is DFQATT, CDR2 SNEGSKA (reference sequence). Trimming at V came to 3 bases and at J to 0 bases, leaving 5 bases not matched to a gene. CDR3 length equals 14 residues. Here the CDR3 reads CSASRRDSSYEQYF. CDR3 coding DNA: TGCAGTGCTAGTCGCCGGGACAGCTCCTACGAGCAGTACTTC.

This sequence joins TRBV15 and TRBJ2-6, with 10 bases lining up with TRBD1. V gave up 3 bases and J gave up 0 bases; unmatched junction bases: 5. CDR3 length equals 18 residues. Germline CDR1 reads LNHNV; CDR2 reads YYDKDF (reference sequence). CDR3: CATSRPGTGDSGANVLTF. CDR3 DNA sequence: TGTGCCACCAGCAGGCCCGGGACAGGGGACTCTGGGGCCAACGTCCTGACTTTC.

V and J are TRBV7-2 and TRBJ2-1; 9 bases match TRBD2. This CDR3 spans 15 amino acids. From germline, CDR1 is SGHTA and CDR2 FQGNSA. J lost 6 bases, V lost 1 base, and 4 bases had no gene match. CDR3: CASSLGPSGANEQFF. CDR3 nucleotides: TGTGCCAGCAGCTTAGGGCCTAGCGGGGCCAATGAGCAGTTCTTC.

CDR3 DNA: TGTGCCAGCAGTCAGGGACTAGCCGCCGGGGAGCTGTTTTTT. Encoded protein: CASSQGLAAGELFF. The chain recombines TRBV3-1 (or the pseudogene TRBV3-2) with TRBJ2-2, with 9 nucleotides matching TRBD2. The V segment lost 6 bases and the J segment 6 bases; nucleotides outside the gene matches: 5. Germline V gene lookup returns CDR1 LGHDT and CDR2 YNNKEL (reference sequence). This CDR3 is built from 14 residues.